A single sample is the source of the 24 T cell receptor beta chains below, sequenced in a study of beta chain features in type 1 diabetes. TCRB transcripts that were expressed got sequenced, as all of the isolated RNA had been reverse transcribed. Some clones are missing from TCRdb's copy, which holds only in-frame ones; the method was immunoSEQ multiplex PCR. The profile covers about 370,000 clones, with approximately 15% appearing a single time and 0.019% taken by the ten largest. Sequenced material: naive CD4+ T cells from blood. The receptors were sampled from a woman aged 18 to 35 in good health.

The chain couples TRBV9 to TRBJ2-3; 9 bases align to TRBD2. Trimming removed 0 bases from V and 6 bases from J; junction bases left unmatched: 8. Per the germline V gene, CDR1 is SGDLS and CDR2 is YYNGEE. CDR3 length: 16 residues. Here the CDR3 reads CASSVEVAGESDTQYF. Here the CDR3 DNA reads TGTGCCAGCAGCGTAGAGGTAGCGGGAGAATCTGATACGCAGTATTTT.

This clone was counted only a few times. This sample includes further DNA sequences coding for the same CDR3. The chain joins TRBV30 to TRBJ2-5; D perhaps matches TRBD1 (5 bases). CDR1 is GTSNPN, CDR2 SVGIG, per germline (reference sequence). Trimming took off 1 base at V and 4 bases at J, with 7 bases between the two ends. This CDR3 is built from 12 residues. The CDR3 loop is CAWSGRGETQYF. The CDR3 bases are TGTGCCTGGAGTGGTAGGGGAGAGACCCAGTACTTC.

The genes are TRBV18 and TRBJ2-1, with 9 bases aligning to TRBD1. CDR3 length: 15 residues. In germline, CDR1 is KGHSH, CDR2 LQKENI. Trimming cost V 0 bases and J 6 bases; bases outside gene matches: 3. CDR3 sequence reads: CASSPPGQGGNEQFF. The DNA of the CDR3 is TGTGCCAGCTCACCACCGGGACAGGGTGGCAATGAGCAGTTCTTC. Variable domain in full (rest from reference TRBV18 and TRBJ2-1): NAGVMQNPRHLVRRRGQEARLRCSPMKGHSHVYWYRQLPEEGLKFMVYLQKENIIDESGMPKERFSAEFPKEGPSILRIQQVVRGDSAAYFCASSPPGQGGNEQFFGPGTRLTVL.

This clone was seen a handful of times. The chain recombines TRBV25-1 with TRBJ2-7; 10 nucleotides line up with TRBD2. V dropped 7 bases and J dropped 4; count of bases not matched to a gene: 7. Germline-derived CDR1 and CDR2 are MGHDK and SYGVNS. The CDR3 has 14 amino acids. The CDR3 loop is CASNLAGAGYEQYF. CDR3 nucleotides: TGTGCCAGCAATCTAGCGGGAGCGGGATACGAGCAGTACTTC.

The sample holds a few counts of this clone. CDR3 protein: CASSAKWRRVQETQYF. In DNA form, the CDR3 reads TGTGCCAGCAGCGCGAAATGGCGGAGGGTACAAGAGACCCAGTACTTC. The rearrangement joins TRBV7-9 to TRBJ2-5; perhaps TRBD2 as D (6 bases). The CDR3 totals 16 residues. The germline CDR1 and CDR2 sequences are SEHNR and FQNEAQ (reference sequence). The V and J ends lost 5 bases and 2 bases respectively, with 18 bases between them.

The CDR3 nucleotides read TGTGCCAGCAGCCAAGGGACTAGCGGGAGGGGCGAGCAGTACTTC. Its protein is CASSQGTSGRGEQYF. The rearrangement joins TRBV7-8 to TRBJ2-7, with 16 bases fitting TRBD2. CDR3 size: 15 residues. Germline assignment: CDR1 SGHVS and CDR2 FQNEAQ. V was pared by 5 bases and J by 6 bases, with 4 bases of the junction left unmatched.

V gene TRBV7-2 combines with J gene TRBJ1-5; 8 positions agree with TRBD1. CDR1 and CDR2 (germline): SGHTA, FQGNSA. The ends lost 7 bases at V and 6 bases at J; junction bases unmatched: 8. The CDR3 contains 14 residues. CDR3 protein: CASNKGQGFQPQHF. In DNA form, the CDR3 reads TGTGCCAGCAACAAAGGACAGGGATTTCAGCCCCAGCATTTT.

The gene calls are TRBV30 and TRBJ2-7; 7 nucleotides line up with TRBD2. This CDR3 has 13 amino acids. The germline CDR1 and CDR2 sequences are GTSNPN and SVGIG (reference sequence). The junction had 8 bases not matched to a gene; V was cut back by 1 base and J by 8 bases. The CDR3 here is CAWSALAASQQYF. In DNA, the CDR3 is TGTGCCTGGAGTGCTCTAGCGGCCTCTCAGCAGTACTTC.

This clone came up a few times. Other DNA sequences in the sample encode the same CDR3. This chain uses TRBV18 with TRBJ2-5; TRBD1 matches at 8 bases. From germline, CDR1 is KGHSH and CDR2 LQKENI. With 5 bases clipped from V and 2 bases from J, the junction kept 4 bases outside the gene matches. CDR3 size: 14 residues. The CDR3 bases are TGTGCCAGCTCATCGACAGGGGTGCAAGAGACCCAGTACTTC. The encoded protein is CASSSTGVQETQYF.

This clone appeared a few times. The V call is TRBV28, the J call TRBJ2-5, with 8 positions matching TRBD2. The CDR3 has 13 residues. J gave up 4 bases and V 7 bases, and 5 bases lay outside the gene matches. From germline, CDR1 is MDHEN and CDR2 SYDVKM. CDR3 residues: CASIAGGGETQYF. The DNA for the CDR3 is TGTGCCAGCATCGCGGGAGGAGGAGAGACCCAGTACTTC.

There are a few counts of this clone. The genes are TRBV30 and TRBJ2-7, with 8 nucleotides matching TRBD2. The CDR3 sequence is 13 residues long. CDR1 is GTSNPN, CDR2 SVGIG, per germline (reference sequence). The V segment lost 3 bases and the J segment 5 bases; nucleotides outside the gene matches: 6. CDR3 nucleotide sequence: TGTGCCTGGAGCGGAGCGGGAGACAACGAGCAGTACTTC. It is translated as CAWSGAGDNEQYF.

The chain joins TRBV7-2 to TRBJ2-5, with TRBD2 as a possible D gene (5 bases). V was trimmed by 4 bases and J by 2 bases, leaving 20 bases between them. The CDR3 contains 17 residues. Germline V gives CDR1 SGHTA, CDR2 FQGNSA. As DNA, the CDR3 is TGTGCCAGCAGCTCAATCCGGACTGCCGCCGGGCAAGAGACCCAGTACTTC. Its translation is CASSSIRTAAGQETQYF. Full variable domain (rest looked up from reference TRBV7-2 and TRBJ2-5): GAGVSQSPSNKVTEKGKDVELRCDPISGHTALYWYRQSLGQGLEFLIYFQGNSAPDKSGLPSDRFSAERTGGSVSTLTIQRTQQEDSAVYLCASSSIRTAAGQETQYFGPGTRLLVL.

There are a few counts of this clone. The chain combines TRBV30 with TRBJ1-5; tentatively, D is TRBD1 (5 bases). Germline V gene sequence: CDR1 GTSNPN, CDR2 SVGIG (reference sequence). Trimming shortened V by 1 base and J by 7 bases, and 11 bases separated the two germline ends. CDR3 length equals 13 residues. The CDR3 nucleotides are TGTGCCTGGAGTGGGGAGGGGAGGCAGCCCCAGCATTTT. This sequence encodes CAWSGEGRQPQHF.

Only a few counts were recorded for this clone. CDR3 region: CASKAGQGSYGYTF. The CDR3 DNA reads TGTGCCAGCAAAGCCGGACAGGGCAGCTATGGCTACACCTTC. V is TRBV2 and J is TRBJ1-2; 8 bases are a match to TRBD1. V was clipped by 7 bases and J by 4 bases; unmatched bases: 8. This CDR3 has 14 residues. Looked up from germline, CDR1 is SNHLY and CDR2 is FYNNEI. The complete variable domain, with remaining parts taken from reference TRBV2 and TRBJ1-2, reads EPEVTQTPSHQVTQMGQEVILRCVPISNHLYFYWYRQILGQKVEFLVSFYNNEISEKSEIFDDQFSVERPDGSNFTLKIRSTKLEDSAMYFCASKAGQGSYGYTFGSGTRLTVV.

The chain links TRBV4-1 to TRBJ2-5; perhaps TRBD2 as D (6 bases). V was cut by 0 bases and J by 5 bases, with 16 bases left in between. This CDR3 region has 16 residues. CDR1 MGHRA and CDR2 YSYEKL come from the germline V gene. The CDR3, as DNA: TGCGCCAGCAGCCAAGATTTGTGGAGGGTACGGGAGACCCAGTACTTC. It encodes CASSQDLWRVRETQYF.

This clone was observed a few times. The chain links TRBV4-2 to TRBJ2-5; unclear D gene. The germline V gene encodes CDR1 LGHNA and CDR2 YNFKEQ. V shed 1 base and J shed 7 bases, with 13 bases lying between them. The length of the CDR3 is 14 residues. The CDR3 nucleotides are TGTGCCAGCAGCCAAGGTCCAACCCCAGGGACCCAGTACTTC. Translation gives CASSQGPTPGTQYF.

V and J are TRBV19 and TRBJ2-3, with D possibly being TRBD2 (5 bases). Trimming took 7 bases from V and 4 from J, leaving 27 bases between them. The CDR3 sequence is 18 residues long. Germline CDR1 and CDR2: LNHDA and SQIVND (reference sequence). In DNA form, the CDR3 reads TGTGCCAGTACGACCAATCGAATGGGGTCCTTCGGGGCAGATACGCAGTATTTT. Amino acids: CASTTNRMGSFGADTQYF.

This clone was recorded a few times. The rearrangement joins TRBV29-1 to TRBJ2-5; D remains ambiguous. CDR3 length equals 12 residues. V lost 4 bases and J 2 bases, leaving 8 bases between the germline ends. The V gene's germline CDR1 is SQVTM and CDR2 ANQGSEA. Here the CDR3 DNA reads TGCAGCGTTGCTCAGTCTCAAGAGACCCAGTACTTC. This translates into CSVAQSQETQYF.

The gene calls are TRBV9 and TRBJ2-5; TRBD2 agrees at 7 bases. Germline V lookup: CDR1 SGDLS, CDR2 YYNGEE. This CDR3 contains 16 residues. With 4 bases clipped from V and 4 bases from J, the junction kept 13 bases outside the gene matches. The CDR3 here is CASSLRAGELRETQYF. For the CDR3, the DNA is TGTGCCAGCAGCCTCAGGGCGGGAGAGTTAAGAGAGACCCAGTACTTC.

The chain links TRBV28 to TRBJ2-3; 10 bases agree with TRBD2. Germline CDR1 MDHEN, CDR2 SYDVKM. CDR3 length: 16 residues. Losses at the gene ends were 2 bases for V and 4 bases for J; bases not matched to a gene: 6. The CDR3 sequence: CASSLASGSAADTQYF. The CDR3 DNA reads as TGTGCCAGCAGTTTAGCTAGCGGGAGTGCAGCAGATACGCAGTATTTT.

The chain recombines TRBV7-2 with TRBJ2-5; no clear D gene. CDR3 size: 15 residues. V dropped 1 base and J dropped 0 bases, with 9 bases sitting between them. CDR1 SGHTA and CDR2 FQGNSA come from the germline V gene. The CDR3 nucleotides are TGTGCCAGCAGCTTAGTCCACGGTAACCAAGAGACCCAGTACTTC. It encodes CASSLVHGNQETQYF.

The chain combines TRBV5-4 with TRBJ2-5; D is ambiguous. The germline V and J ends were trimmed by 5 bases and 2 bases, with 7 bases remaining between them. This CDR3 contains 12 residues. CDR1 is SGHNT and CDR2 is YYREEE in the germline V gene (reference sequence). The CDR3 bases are TGTGCCAGCAGTTTTCCTCAAGAGACCCAGTACTTC. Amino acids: CASSFPQETQYF.

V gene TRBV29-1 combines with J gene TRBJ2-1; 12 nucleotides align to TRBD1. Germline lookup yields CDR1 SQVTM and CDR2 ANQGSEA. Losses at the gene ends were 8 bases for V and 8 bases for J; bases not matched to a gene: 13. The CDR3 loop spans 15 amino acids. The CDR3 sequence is CSTIPSGTGGHEQFF. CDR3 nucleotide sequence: TGCAGCACAATCCCCTCCGGGACAGGGGGCCATGAGCAGTTCTTC.

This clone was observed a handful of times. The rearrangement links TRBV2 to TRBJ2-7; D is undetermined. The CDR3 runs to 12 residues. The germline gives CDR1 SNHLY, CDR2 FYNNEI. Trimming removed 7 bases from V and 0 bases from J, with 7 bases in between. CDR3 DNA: TGTGCCAGCATACAGAACTCCTACGAGCAGTACTTC. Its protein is CASIQNSYEQYF.